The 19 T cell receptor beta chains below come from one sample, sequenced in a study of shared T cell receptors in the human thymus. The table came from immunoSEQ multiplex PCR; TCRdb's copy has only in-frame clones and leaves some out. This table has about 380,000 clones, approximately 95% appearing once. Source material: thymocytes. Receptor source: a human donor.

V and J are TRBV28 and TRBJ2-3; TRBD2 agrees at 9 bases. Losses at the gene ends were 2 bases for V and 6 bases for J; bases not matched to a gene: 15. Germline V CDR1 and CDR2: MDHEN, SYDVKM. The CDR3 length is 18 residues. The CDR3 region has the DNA TGTGCCAGCAGTTTAAGTCCGGCTAGCGGGATCCAGATGGATACGCAGTATTTT. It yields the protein CASSLSPASGIQMDTQYF.

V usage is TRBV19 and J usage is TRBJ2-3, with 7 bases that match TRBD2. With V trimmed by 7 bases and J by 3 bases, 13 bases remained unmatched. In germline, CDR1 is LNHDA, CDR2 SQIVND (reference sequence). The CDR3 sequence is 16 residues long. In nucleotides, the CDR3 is TGTGCCAGTACCCTTCGAGGACTAGAGTCTACAGATACGCAGTATTTT. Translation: CASTLRGLESTDTQYF.

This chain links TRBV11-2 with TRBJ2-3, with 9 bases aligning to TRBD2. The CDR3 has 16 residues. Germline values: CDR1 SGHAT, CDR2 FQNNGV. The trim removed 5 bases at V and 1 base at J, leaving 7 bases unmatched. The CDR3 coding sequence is TGTGCCAGCAGCGGGAGCGGGAGGCGGGGCACAGATACGCAGTATTTT. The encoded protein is CASSGSGRRGTDTQYF.

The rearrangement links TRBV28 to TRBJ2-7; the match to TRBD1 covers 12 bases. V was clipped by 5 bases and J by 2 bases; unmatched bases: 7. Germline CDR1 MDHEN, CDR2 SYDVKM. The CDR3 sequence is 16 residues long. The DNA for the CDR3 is TGTGCCAGCAGTGCGCCGGGACAGGGGGCGGCCTACGAGCAGTACTTC. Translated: CASSAPGQGAAYEQYF. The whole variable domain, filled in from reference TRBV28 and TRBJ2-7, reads DVKVTQSSRYLVKRTGEKVFLECVQDMDHENMFWYRQDPGLGLRLIYFSYDVKMKEKGDIPEGYSVSREKKERFSLILESASTNQTSMYLCASSAPGQGAAYEQYFGPGTRLTVT.

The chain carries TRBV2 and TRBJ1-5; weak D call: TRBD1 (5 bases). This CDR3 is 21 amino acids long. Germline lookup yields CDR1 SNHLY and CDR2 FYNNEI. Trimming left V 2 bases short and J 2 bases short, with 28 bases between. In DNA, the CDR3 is TGTGCCAGCAGTGAAAGGGACCGGTATTCGAACCTAATCCATGGCAATCAGCCCCAGCATTTT. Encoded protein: CASSERDRYSNLIHGNQPQHF.

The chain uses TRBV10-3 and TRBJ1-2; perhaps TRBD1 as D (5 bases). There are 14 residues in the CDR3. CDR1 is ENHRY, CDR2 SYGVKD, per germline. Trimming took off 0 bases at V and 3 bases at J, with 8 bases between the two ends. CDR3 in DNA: TGTGCCATCAGTGAGTCCGCGGGGCACTATGGCTACACCTTC. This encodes CAISESAGHYGYTF.

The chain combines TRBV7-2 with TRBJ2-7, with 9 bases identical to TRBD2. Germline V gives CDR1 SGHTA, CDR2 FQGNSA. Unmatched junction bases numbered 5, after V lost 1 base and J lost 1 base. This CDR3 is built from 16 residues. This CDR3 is CASSLEVSGSSYEQYF. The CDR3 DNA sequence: TGTGCCAGCAGCTTAGAAGTTAGCGGGAGTTCCTACGAGCAGTACTTC.

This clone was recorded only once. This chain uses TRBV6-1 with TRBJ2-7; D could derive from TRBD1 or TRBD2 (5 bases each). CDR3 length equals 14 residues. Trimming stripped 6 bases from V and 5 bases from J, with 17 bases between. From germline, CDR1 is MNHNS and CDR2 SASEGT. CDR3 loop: CASRRAGTTDEQYF. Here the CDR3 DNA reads TGTGCCAGCAGGCGTGCAGGGACCACCGACGAGCAGTACTTC.

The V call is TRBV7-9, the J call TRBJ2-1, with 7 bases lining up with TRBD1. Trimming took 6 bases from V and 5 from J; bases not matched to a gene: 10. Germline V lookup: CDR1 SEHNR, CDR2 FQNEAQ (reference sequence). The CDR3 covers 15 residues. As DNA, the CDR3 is TGTGCCAGCAGGGGCGCAGGGGGTCACGACAATGAGCAGTTCTTC. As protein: CASRGAGGHDNEQFF. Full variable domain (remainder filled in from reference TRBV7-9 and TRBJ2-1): DTGVSQNPRHKITKRGQNVTFRCDPISEHNRLYWYRQTLGQGPEFLTYFQNEAQLEKSRLLSDRFSAERPKGSFSTLEIQRTEQGDSAMYLCASRGAGGHDNEQFFGPGTRLTVL.

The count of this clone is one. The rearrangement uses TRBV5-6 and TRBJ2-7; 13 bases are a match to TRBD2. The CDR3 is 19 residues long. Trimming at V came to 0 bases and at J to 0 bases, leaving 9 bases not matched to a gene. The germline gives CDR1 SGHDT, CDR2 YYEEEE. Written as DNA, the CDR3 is TGTGCCAGCAGCTTGGGGTCACTAGCGGGAGGGCCTTACTCCTACGAGCAGTACTTC. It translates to CASSLGSLAGGPYSYEQYF.

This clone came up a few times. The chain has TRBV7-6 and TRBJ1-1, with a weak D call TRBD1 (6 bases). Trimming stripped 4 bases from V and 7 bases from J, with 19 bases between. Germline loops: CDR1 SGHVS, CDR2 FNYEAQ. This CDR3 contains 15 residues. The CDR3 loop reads CASSSPMTGSIEAFF. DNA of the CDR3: TGTGCCAGCAGCTCGCCGATGACAGGTTCAATTGAAGCTTTCTTT.

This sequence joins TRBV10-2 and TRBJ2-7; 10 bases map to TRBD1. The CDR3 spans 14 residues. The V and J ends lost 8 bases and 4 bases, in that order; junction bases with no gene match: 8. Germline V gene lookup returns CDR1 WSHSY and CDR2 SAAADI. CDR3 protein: CASLKGQGNYEQYF. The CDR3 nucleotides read TGCGCCAGCCTCAAGGGACAGGGGAATTACGAGCAGTACTTC.

CDR3 in amino acids: CASSAKTGGLNTEAFF. Here the CDR3 DNA reads TGTGCCAGCAGCGCCAAGACAGGGGGACTGAACACTGAAGCTTTCTTT. The chain combines TRBV9 with TRBJ1-1, with TRBD1 matching over 9 bases. From germline, CDR1 is SGDLS and CDR2 YYNGEE. Trimming removed 3 bases from V and 0 bases from J; junction bases left unmatched: 6. This CDR3 is built from 16 residues.

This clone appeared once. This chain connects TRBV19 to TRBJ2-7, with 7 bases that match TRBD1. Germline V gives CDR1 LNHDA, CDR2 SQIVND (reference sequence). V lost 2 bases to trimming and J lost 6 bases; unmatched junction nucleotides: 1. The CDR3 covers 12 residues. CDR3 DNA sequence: TGTGCCAGTAGTATAACAGGGGCCGAGCAGTACTTC. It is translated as CASSITGAEQYF.

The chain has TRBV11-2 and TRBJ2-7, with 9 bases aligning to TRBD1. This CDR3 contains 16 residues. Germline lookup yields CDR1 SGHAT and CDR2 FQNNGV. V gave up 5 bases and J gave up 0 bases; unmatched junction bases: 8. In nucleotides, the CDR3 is TGTGCCAGCAGCCCCAGGACAGGGGACGGCTCCTACGAGCAGTACTTC. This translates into CASSPRTGDGSYEQYF.

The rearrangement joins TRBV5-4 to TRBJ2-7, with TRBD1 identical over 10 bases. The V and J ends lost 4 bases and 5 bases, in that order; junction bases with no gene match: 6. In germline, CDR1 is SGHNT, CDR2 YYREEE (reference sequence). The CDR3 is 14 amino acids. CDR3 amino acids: CASSIPGTGDEQYF. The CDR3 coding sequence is TGTGCCAGCAGCATCCCCGGGACAGGGGACGAGCAGTACTTC.

CDR3 amino acids: CASSVAGGDIQYF. The CDR3 bases are TGTGCCAGCAGCGTCGCAGGGGGGGACATTCAGTACTTC. The chain recombines TRBV9 with TRBJ2-4; possibly TRBD1 or TRBD2 for D (7 bases each). Trimming shortened V by 2 bases and J by 8 bases, and 11 bases separated the two germline ends. CDR3 length: 13 residues. Per germline, CDR1 SGDLS and CDR2 YYNGEE.

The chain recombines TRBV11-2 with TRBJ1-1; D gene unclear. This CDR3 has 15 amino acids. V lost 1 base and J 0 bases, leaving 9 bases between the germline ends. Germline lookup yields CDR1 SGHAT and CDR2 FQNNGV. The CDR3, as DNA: TGTGCCAGCAGCTTAGTGGCCTCCATGAACACTGAAGCTTTCTTT. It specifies CASSLVASMNTEAFF. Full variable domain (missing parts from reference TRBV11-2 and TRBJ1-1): EAGVAQSPRYKIIEKRQSVAFWCNPISGHATLYWYQQILGQGPKLLIQFQNNGVVDDSQLPKDRFSAERLKGVDSTLKIQPAKLEDSAVYLCASSLVASMNTEAFFGQGTRLTVV.

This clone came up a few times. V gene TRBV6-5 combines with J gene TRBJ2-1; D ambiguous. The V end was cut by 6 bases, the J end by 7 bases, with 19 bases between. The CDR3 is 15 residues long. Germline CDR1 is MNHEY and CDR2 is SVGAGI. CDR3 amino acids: CASSFYDPSENEQFF. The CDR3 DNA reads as TGTGCCAGCAGCTTCTATGACCCCTCGGAGAATGAGCAGTTCTTC.